Sequencing of this TCR beta chain was carried out in a study of regulatory T cells in long-lasting Graves disease. Time point indicated: persistent/refractory GD, antithyroid drugs over 5 years with positive TRAb. The TCR library was prepared using RNA isolated from PBMCs. This clonotype was found many times. Researchers made TCR beta libraries by using iRepertoire HTBI primers and running Arm-PCR on CDR3 regions. TCRdb ran MiXCR on the multiplex PCR reads and lists one entry per CDR3 protein. The sample yields under 450,000 distinct CDR3 sequences, less than 25% seen once. Trimming left V 5 bases short and J 3 bases short, with 15 bases between. Germline V gene sequence: CDR1 SGHRS, CDR2 YFSETQ. This CDR3 is built from 14 residues.

This chain uses TRBV5-1 with TRBJ2-7; weak D call: TRBD1 (5 bases). The receptor comes from a female donor with Graves disease. Sequences were derived from peripheral blood mononuclear cells (PBMCs), sampled when the disease was refractory, from a patient treated with antithyroid drugs. The CDR3 DNA sequence: TGCGCCAGCAGGCCGCAGGGTAAGGGCTACGAGCAGTACTTC. Its translation: CASRPQGKGYEQYF.